Below are 8 T cell receptor beta chains sequenced from a single sample in a study of OX40 agonist ivuxolimab in advanced cancers. Method: immunoSEQ multiplex PCR; TCRdb's copy keeps in-frame clones and lacks some. The repertoire holds about 78,000 clones, with about 91% as singletons. The sample in question was CD4+ or CD8+ T cells sorted from blood, obtained in a trial of the OX40 agonist ivuxolimab. The receptor source for this set is an adult with an advanced solid tumor such as melanoma, head and neck, liver or kidney cancer.

The V gene is TRBV2, the J gene TRBJ2-2; weak D call: TRBD1 (8 bases). Trimming left V 8 bases short and J 0 bases short, with 13 bases between. CDR1 and CDR2 (germline): SNHLY, FYNNEI. This CDR3 has 15 amino acids. This chain's CDR3 is CASGEGQANTGELFF. The CDR3 DNA reads as TGTGCCAGCGGGGAGGGACAGGCGAACACCGGGGAGCTGTTTTTT.

The chain combines TRBV19 with TRBJ2-3; 7 nucleotides line up with TRBD1. CDR3 length equals 16 residues. The germline gives CDR1 LNHDA, CDR2 SQIVND (reference sequence). V dropped 5 bases and J dropped 2; count of bases not matched to a gene: 10. CDR3 in DNA: TGTGCCAGTAGTCCCGGGACAGTGGGCCCCACAGATACGCAGTATTTT. Translation gives CASSPGTVGPTDTQYF.

J is TRBJ1-2 and V is TRBV5-5, with D hard to call. CDR1 and CDR2 from the germline V gene are SGHKS and YYEKEE (reference sequence). CDR3 length equals 13 residues. V lost 2 bases to trimming and J lost 3 bases, with 8 bases between them. CDR3: CASSFDGDYGYTF. DNA of the CDR3: TGTGCCAGCAGCTTCGACGGGGACTATGGCTACACCTTC.

The J gene is TRBJ1-1, the V gene TRBV29-1; D is possibly TRBD1 (5 bases). Trimming removed 2 bases from V and 1 base from J, with 11 bases in between. This CDR3 is 14 amino acids long. Germline CDR1 reads SQVTM; CDR2 reads ANQGSEA. For the CDR3, the DNA is TGCAGCGTTGAAATCCGGGGGACGAACACTGAAGCTTTCTTT. Amino acids: CSVEIRGTNTEAFF.

This clone was seen only once. This rearrangement joins TRBV28 to TRBJ1-1; no clear D. The germline V gene has CDR1 MDHEN and CDR2 SYDVKM. This CDR3 comprises 13 residues. The V and J ends lost 8 bases and 1 base respectively, with 11 bases between them. The CDR3 here is CASATPQNTEAFF. The CDR3 bases are TGTGCCAGCGCAACCCCACAGAACACTGAAGCTTTCTTT.

V and J are TRBV20-1 and TRBJ2-5; a weak D match, TRBD1 (5 bases). Germline CDR1 DFQATT, CDR2 SNEGSKA (reference sequence). The CDR3 sequence is 11 residues long. With 6 bases removed from V and 4 bases from J, the gap between germline ends came to 9 bases. The CDR3 DNA is TGCAGTGCCGACAGAGGAGAGACCCAGTACTTC. Encoded protein: CSADRGETQYF.

This chain joins TRBV7-8 and TRBJ2-7, with TRBD1 matching 9 bases. J lost 5 bases, V lost 5 bases, and 13 bases had no gene match. The CDR3 has 16 residues. Looked up from germline, CDR1 is SGHVS and CDR2 is FQNEAQ. The CDR3 DNA is TGTGCCAGCAGCCCGGGAACAGGGGGCGCAGCCCACGAGCAGTACTTC. Its translation is CASSPGTGGAAHEQYF.

The chain has TRBV5-4 and TRBJ2-5; the D is unclear. Germline assignment: CDR1 SGHNT and CDR2 YYREEE (reference sequence). The V end lost 1 base, the J end lost 5 bases, and 12 bases lay between the germline ends. The CDR3 extends over 14 amino acids. The CDR3 loop is CASSLLPTKETQYF. The CDR3 DNA follows: TGTGCCAGCAGCTTGCTTCCAACAAAGGAGACCCAGTACTTC.